The next 18 T cell receptor beta chains were all read from a single sample in a study of Graves' ophthalmopathy and Graves' hyperthyroidism. As the template, RNA transcripts were used to amplify TCR beta CDR3 regions. An initial RT-PCR round employing HTBI primers preceded a second-round multiplex PCR. One entry per CDR3 protein results from TCRdb running MiXCR on the multiplex PCR reads. The sample holds some 750,000 distinct CDR3 sequences, roughly 40% seen once. The specimen sequenced was peripheral blood. These receptors were taken from an adult man with Graves' ophthalmopathy.

This chain uses TRBV12-3 or TRBV12-4 with TRBJ1-4, with TRBD1 matching over 10 bases. CDR3 length: 15 residues. V gave up 5 bases and J gave up 5 bases; unmatched junction bases: 5. The CDR3 spells CASSEGQGPNEKLFF. DNA of the CDR3: TGTGCCAGCAGTGAGGGACAGGGGCCAAATGAAAAACTGTTTTTT.

Details on this clonotype: It may be a read error: a sequence one base away is much more abundant. The V call is TRBV15, the J call TRBJ1-4; weak D call: TRBD1 (5 bases). V was cut by 1 base and J by 8 bases, with 17 bases left in between. Looked up from germline, CDR1 is LNHNV and CDR2 is YYDKDF (reference sequence). The CDR3 runs 16 residues. CDR3 nucleotides: TGTGCCACCAGCAGAGGGGGACGAGGTTTATGGGAAAAACTGTTTTTT. Residues: CATSRGGRGLWEKLFF.

This clonotype showed up just once. The V call is TRBV20-1, the J call TRBJ1-2; D is perhaps TRBD1 (6 bases). Looked up from germline, CDR1 is DFQATT and CDR2 is SNEGSKA (reference sequence). The CDR3 sequence is 15 residues long. Between the trimmed V and J ends, which lost 1 base and 4 bases, there was a span of 16 bases. CDR3 sequence (DNA): TGCAGTGCTAGAGGTTCTGGACAGCAAACCTATGGCTACACCTTC. It is translated as CSARGSGQQTYGYTF.

J is TRBJ1-4 and V is TRBV7-2, with no clear D. This CDR3 region has 15 residues. V lost 1 base and J lost 5, with 11 bases in between. CDR1 and CDR2 (germline): SGHTA, FQGNSA. The CDR3 protein is CASSLDGPLNEKLFF. In DNA form, the CDR3 reads TGTGCCAGCAGCTTAGATGGACCCCTAAATGAAAAACTGTTTTTT.

The J gene is TRBJ2-7, the V gene TRBV2, with TRBD1 identical over 8 bases. This CDR3 is built from 13 residues. Germline-derived CDR1 and CDR2 are SNHLY and FYNNEI. J lost 4 bases, V lost 5 bases, and 4 bases had no gene match. The CDR3 loop is CASSMTGDYEQYF. CDR3 in DNA: TGTGCCAGCAGTATGACAGGGGATTACGAGCAGTACTTC.

This clonotype was detected only a few times. This chain uses TRBV7-8 with TRBJ2-7; possibly TRBD1 for D (5 bases). CDR3 length equals 18 residues. Germline values: CDR1 SGHVS, CDR2 FQNEAQ. V was trimmed by 1 base and J by 1 base, leaving 20 bases between them. The CDR3 region is CASSLDRGRAGRSYEQYF. The CDR3 DNA reads TGTGCCAGCAGCTTAGATAGGGGTCGGGCAGGGCGGTCCTACGAGCAGTACTTC.

On this clonotype itself: This could be a read error, since a much larger clone is one nucleotide away. The CDR3 DNA follows: TGTGCCAGCAGCGGGACTAGCGGGAGGATCGAGCAGTACTTC. Its protein is CASSGTSGRIEQYF. This rearrangement joins TRBV10-3 to TRBJ2-7; 15 bases line up with TRBD2. CDR1 and CDR2 from the germline V gene are ENHRY and SYGVKD. CDR3 length equals 14 residues. V trimming: 10 bases; J trimming: 6 bases; junction bases outside the gene matches: 7.

At least ten counts were recorded for this clonotype. CDR3 loop: CSAGTSGRHEQYF. In DNA, the CDR3 is TGCAGTGCTGGGACTAGCGGGAGGCACGAGCAGTACTTC. The gene calls are TRBV20-1 and TRBJ2-7; 15 bases are shared with TRBD2. V shed 5 bases and J 5 bases; nucleotides not matched to a gene: 1. Germline V gives CDR1 DFQATT, CDR2 SNEGSKA (reference sequence). CDR3 size: 13 residues.

V gene TRBV7-2 combines with J gene TRBJ1-3; D unresolved. This CDR3 spans 16 amino acids. Trimming took off 5 bases at V and 0 bases at J, with 14 bases between the two ends. Germline CDR1 reads SGHTA; CDR2 reads FQGNSA. The CDR3 loop is CASSTGWANSGNTIYF. The CDR3, as DNA: TGTGCCAGCAGCACTGGGTGGGCAAACTCTGGAAACACCATATATTTT.

This chain joins TRBV7-9 and TRBJ1-1; D gene ambiguous. The germline V gene encodes CDR1 SEHNR and CDR2 FQNEAQ (reference sequence). V was trimmed by 8 bases and J by 3 bases, leaving 13 bases between them. This CDR3 has 13 residues. CDR3 sequence: CASSPQQYTEAFF. CDR3 DNA sequence: TGTGCCAGCTCCCCGCAACAGTACACTGAAGCTTTCTTT.

Remarks on this clonotype: Given the absence of the conserved phenylalanine or tryptophan at the CDR3 end, a read error is likely. The chain links TRBV7-9 to TRBJ2-7; D may be TRBD2 (6 bases). This CDR3 comprises 14 residues. Germline CDR1 SEHNR, CDR2 FQNEAQ (reference sequence). CDR3 nucleotide sequence: TGCGCCAGCAGCTTAGGTCCAGCGGGCTACGAGCAGTACCTC. Protein sequence: CASSLGPAGYEQYL.

This clonotype was found many times. The J gene is TRBJ1-1, the V gene TRBV29-1, with D hard to call. V dropped 4 bases and J dropped 5 bases, with 5 bases sitting between them. Germline V CDR1 and CDR2: SQVTM, ANQGSEA. This CDR3 has 10 amino acids. CDR3 DNA sequence: TGCAGCGTTGTGGGAACTGAAGCTTTCTTT. It encodes CSVVGTEAFF.

The CDR3 bases are TGTGCCAGCAGCGAGGGGGTTGAAACCGGGGAGCTGTTTTTT. The encoded protein is CASSEGVETGELFF. The rearrangement links TRBV25-1 to TRBJ2-2; maybe TRBD1 (6 bases). V was pared by 6 bases and J by 5 bases, with 13 bases between. This CDR3 spans 14 amino acids. CDR1 and CDR2 from the germline V gene are MGHDK and SYGVNS.

Concerning this clonotype: A much larger clone lies a single base off, so this may be a read error. It is likely a read error, because the conserved phenylalanine at the end of the CDR3 is missing. The genes are TRBV7-9 and TRBJ2-7, with 8 bases lining up with TRBD1. Trimming took 5 bases from V and 3 from J; bases not matched to a gene: 6. Germline V gives CDR1 SEHNR, CDR2 FQNEAQ (reference sequence). The CDR3 has 14 amino acids. CDR3 protein: CASSLQGGNYEQYC. The CDR3 DNA reads TGTGCCAGCAGCCTACAGGGGGGAAACTACGAGCAGTACTGC.

The J gene is TRBJ1-5, the V gene TRBV29-1; 11 bases align to TRBD1. The V and J ends lost 6 bases and 11 bases, in that order; junction bases with no gene match: 15. The CDR3 length is 15 residues. Germline loops: CDR1 SQVTM, CDR2 ANQGSEA. CDR3 residues: CSVYGQGAVGETQHF. The CDR3 nucleotides read TGCAGCGTCTACGGACAGGGGGCCGTGGGGGAGACCCAGCATTTT.

This clonotype has ten or more counts. This chain joins TRBV7-9 and TRBJ1-2; perhaps TRBD1 as D (5 bases). Trimming pared 3 bases from V and 6 bases from J, leaving 14 bases between. In germline, CDR1 is SEHNR, CDR2 FQNEAQ (reference sequence). This CDR3 spans 14 amino acids. This chain's CDR3 is CASSLGRWGHGYTF. The CDR3 DNA follows: TGTGCCAGCAGCTTGGGGAGGTGGGGACATGGCTACACCTTC.

This clonotype has a handful of counts. CDR3 region: CATEGANTGELFF. CDR3 DNA sequence: TGTGCCACGGAGGGCGCGAACACCGGGGAGCTGTTTTTT. The rearrangement joins TRBV10-3 to TRBJ2-2; possible D gene TRBD2, 6 bases. The V end lost 10 bases, the J end lost 0 bases, and 9 bases lay between the germline ends. The CDR3 is 13 amino acids. The germline CDR1 and CDR2 sequences are ENHRY and SYGVKD.

This clonotype was recorded a few times. The genes are TRBV4-2 and TRBJ2-7, with 12 bases matching TRBD2. The CDR3 extends over 15 amino acids. V trimming: 4 bases; J trimming: 5 bases; junction bases outside the gene matches: 6. In germline, CDR1 is LGHNA, CDR2 YNFKEQ. The CDR3 coding sequence is TGTGCCAGCAGCCCCACTAGCGGGAGGAACCACGAGCAGTACTTC. Amino acid sequence: CASSPTSGRNHEQYF.